This entry lists 25 T cell receptor beta chains sequenced from one sample in a study of cytomegalovirus exposure and HLA in healthy donors. It was with 60 Vbeta and 13 Jbeta primers that the PCR ran. Data came from immunoSEQ multiplex PCR; TCRdb stores just in-frame clones and leaves some out. In the table there are 60,000 or so clones, 65% to 90% of which are singletons. Input material: PBMCs. The receptors derive from a female donor in good health and CMV-seronegative.

The genes are TRBV7-9 and TRBJ2-3, with a weak D call TRBD1 (6 bases). V was cut by 8 bases and J by 0 bases, with 15 bases left in between. CDR3 length: 15 residues. The V gene's germline CDR1 is SEHNR and CDR2 FQNEAQ (reference sequence). The CDR3 region is CASSQGISSTDTQYF. The CDR3 DNA reads as TGTGCCAGCTCGCAGGGGATATCTAGCACAGATACGCAGTATTTT.

This rearrangement joins TRBV2 to TRBJ1-3, with a weak D call TRBD1 (5 bases). Germline V gene sequence: CDR1 SNHLY, CDR2 FYNNEI. Trimming left V 0 bases short and J 4 bases short, with 7 bases between. The CDR3 contains 14 residues. The CDR3 DNA follows: TGTGCCAGCAGTGAAGCACAGGTGGGAAACACCATATATTTT. Translated, it gives CASSEAQVGNTIYF.

The V and J genes are TRBV9 and TRBJ2-1; D remains unclear. The CDR3 spans 12 residues. Germline V gene sequence: CDR1 SGDLS, CDR2 YYNGEE. Trimming pared 0 bases from V and 10 bases from J, leaving 8 bases between. CDR3 sequence: CASSVVETEQFF. CDR3 DNA sequence: TGTGCCAGCAGCGTAGTAGAGACAGAGCAGTTCTTC.

The chain combines TRBV11-3 with TRBJ2-2; 10 bases align to TRBD2. In germline, CDR1 is SGHNT, CDR2 YENEEA. V shed 5 bases, J shed 5 bases, and the junction held 2 bases outside the gene matches. This CDR3 region has 14 residues. CDR3 loop: CASSRSGRTGELFF. The CDR3 DNA follows: TGTGCCAGCAGCCGTAGCGGGAGGACCGGGGAGCTGTTTTTT.

The chain employs TRBV19 and TRBJ2-2; 8 bases are shared with TRBD2. Germline-derived CDR1 and CDR2 are LNHDA and SQIVND (reference sequence). With 10 bases clipped from V and 0 bases from J, the junction kept 10 bases outside the gene matches. This CDR3 has 16 residues. The CDR3 DNA follows: TGTGCCACCAAACGGGAGGGACGGACGAACACCGGGGAGCTGTTTTTT. Residues: CATKREGRTNTGELFF.

The rearrangement links TRBV7-2 to TRBJ2-7; 8 bases agree with TRBD2. CDR3 length: 14 residues. V was pared by 5 bases and J by 5 bases, with 8 bases of the junction left unmatched. Germline CDR1 SGHTA, CDR2 FQGNSA. The CDR3 spells CASSRSGTHDEQYF. Here the CDR3 DNA reads TGTGCCAGCAGCCGTAGCGGGACCCACGACGAGCAGTACTTC.

The rearrangement joins TRBV5-1 to TRBJ2-7; TRBD1 matches at 7 bases. The CDR3 extends over 15 amino acids. CDR1 and CDR2 (germline): SGHRS, YFSETQ. V lost 3 bases to trimming and J lost 3 bases; unmatched junction nucleotides: 9. This CDR3 reads CASSSPGQSSYEQYF. Written as DNA, the CDR3 is TGCGCCAGCAGCTCGCCGGGACAGTCGAGCTACGAGCAGTACTTC.

The chain carries TRBV7-9 and TRBJ2-5; 7 nucleotides line up with TRBD2. Trimming took 2 bases from V and 2 from J; bases not matched to a gene: 2. The germline CDR1 and CDR2 sequences are SEHNR and FQNEAQ (reference sequence). This CDR3 is built from 14 residues. Written as DNA, the CDR3 is TGTGCCAGCAGCTTAAGGCGGGAGCAAGAGACCCAGTACTTC. Protein product: CASSLRREQETQYF.

The V call is TRBV2, the J call TRBJ1-1; the match to TRBD1 covers 10 bases. V shed 6 bases and J 4 bases; nucleotides not matched to a gene: 8. The germline V gene has CDR1 SNHLY and CDR2 FYNNEI. CDR3 length: 15 residues. In DNA form, the CDR3 reads TGTGCCAGCAGCGTCGACAGGGGGCGGGGCACTGAAGCTTTCTTT. This sequence encodes CASSVDRGRGTEAFF.

The V call is TRBV28, the J call TRBJ1-5, with D unclear. Per the germline V gene, CDR1 is MDHEN and CDR2 is SYDVKM. The length of the CDR3 is 16 residues. V was shortened by 5 bases and J by 7 bases, with 21 bases between the two germline ends. The CDR3 spells CASSPPGGRVLQPQHF. The CDR3 nucleotides are TGTGCCAGCAGTCCCCCGGGAGGGAGGGTACTACAGCCCCAGCATTTT.

The J gene is TRBJ2-2, the V gene TRBV7-2; 8 nucleotides agree with TRBD2. This CDR3 spans 17 amino acids. The V and J ends lost 4 bases and 4 bases, in that order; junction bases with no gene match: 11. Germline lookup yields CDR1 SGHTA and CDR2 FQGNSA. CDR3 sequence reads: CASSYSSLAGSTGELFF. The DNA of the CDR3 is TGTGCCAGCAGCTATTCGTCCTTAGCGGGGAGCACCGGGGAGCTGTTTTTT.

This clone was recorded only once. This chain joins TRBV9 and TRBJ2-7; D is perhaps TRBD2 (6 bases). The CDR3 sequence is 15 residues long. Germline V gives CDR1 SGDLS, CDR2 YYNGEE. Trimming took 3 bases from V and 3 from J, leaving 16 bases between them. CDR3 DNA: TGTGCCAGCAGCGCGGGGATGGGGGGACTCTACGAGCAGTACTTC. This codes for CASSAGMGGLYEQYF.

The chain joins TRBV9 to TRBJ2-2, with 9 nucleotides matching TRBD2. The V gene end was trimmed by 7 bases and the J gene end by 4 bases; junction bases not matched to a gene: 11. The germline CDR1 and CDR2 sequences are SGDLS and YYNGEE. The CDR3 totals 16 residues. The CDR3 bases are TGTGCCAGCCAGGGAGAAGCGGGAGGTCGCACCGGGGAGCTGTTTTTT. Its protein is CASQGEAGGRTGELFF.

This clone has more than one count but fewer than ten. The genes are TRBV19 and TRBJ1-4; 8 bases line up with TRBD1. CDR1 and CDR2 from the germline V gene are LNHDA and SQIVND (reference sequence). This CDR3 comprises 17 residues. Germline trimming cut 3 bases from V and 3 bases from J; bases unmatched to any gene: 9. The CDR3 is CASSIPGQGRANEKLFF. DNA for the CDR3: TGTGCCAGTAGTATCCCCGGACAGGGCCGGGCTAATGAAAAACTGTTTTTT. The complete variable domain, with remaining parts taken from reference TRBV19 and TRBJ1-4, reads DGGITQSPKYLFRKEGQNVTLSCEQNLNHDAMYWYRQDPGQGLRLIYYSQIVNDFQKGDIAEGYSVSREKKESFPLTVTSAQKNPTAFYLCASSIPGQGRANEKLFFGSGTQLSVL.

The J gene is TRBJ1-4, the V gene TRBV18, with D possibly TRBD1 on 5 matching bases. CDR1 is KGHSH, CDR2 LQKENI, per germline. CDR3 size: 15 residues. Trimming removed 6 bases at V and 0 bases at J, with 11 bases between. The CDR3 nucleotides are TGTGCCAGCTCTCCAGACAGAGCAACTAATGAAAAACTGTTTTTT. Amino acids: CASSPDRATNEKLFF. Variable domain in full (rest from reference TRBV18 and TRBJ1-4): NAGVMQNPRHLVRRRGQEARLRCSPMKGHSHVYWYRQLPEEGLKFMVYLQKENIIDESGMPKERFSAEFPKEGPSILRIQQVVRGDSAAYFCASSPDRATNEKLFFGSGTQLSVL.

The chain employs TRBV27 and TRBJ2-5; TRBD1 matches at 8 bases. Germline trimming cut 2 bases from V and 1 base from J; bases unmatched to any gene: 6. Germline CDR1 is MNHEY and CDR2 is SMNVEV (reference sequence). This CDR3 has 16 amino acids. Written as DNA, the CDR3 is TGTGCCAGCAGTTTACGGGGACAGGAGCTCCAAGAGACCCAGTACTTC. Translating it yields CASSLRGQELQETQYF.

The genes are TRBV5-1 and TRBJ1-1; 9 nucleotides line up with TRBD1. Germline assignment: CDR1 SGHRS and CDR2 YFSETQ. The ends lost 2 bases at V and 3 bases at J; junction bases unmatched: 8. This CDR3 spans 16 amino acids. Here the CDR3 reads CASSLQGAGVDTEAFF. The DNA of the CDR3 is TGCGCCAGCAGCTTACAGGGGGCCGGGGTGGACACTGAAGCTTTCTTT. The complete variable domain, with remaining parts taken from reference TRBV5-1 and TRBJ1-1, reads KAGVTQTPRYLIKTRGQQVTLSCSPISGHRSVSWYQQTPGQGLQFLFEYFSETQRNKGNFPGRFSGRQFSNSRSEMNVSTLELGDSALYLCASSLQGAGVDTEAFFGQGTRLTVV.

The chain combines TRBV11-1 with TRBJ1-1; no clear D. V lost 1 base, J lost 0 bases, and 21 bases lay in between. Germline CDR1 SGHAT, CDR2 FQDESV (reference sequence). The CDR3 has 19 amino acids. CDR3 amino acids: CASSLGLNPKQRMNTEAFF. In nucleotides, the CDR3 is TGTGCCAGCAGCTTAGGCCTGAACCCCAAACAACGTATGAACACTGAAGCTTTCTTT.

As DNA, the CDR3 is TGCAGTGTCAAACATCCAGATACGCAGTATTTT. This codes for CSVKHPDTQYF. The rearrangement uses TRBV20-1 and TRBJ2-3; D gene ambiguous. V dropped 7 bases and J dropped 4 bases, with 9 bases sitting between them. Germline V gene sequence: CDR1 DFQATT, CDR2 SNEGSKA (reference sequence). The CDR3 is made up of 11 amino acids.

The V and J genes are TRBV9 and TRBJ2-1; 11 positions match TRBD1. The CDR3 runs to 16 residues. J lost 4 bases, V lost 4 bases, and 7 bases had no gene match. The V gene's germline CDR1 is SGDLS and CDR2 YYNGEE. The CDR3 spells CASSHPGTGGYNEQFF. The DNA for the CDR3 is TGTGCCAGCAGCCACCCAGGGACAGGGGGATACAATGAGCAGTTCTTC.

The chain employs TRBV4-1 and TRBJ2-1; D is uncertain. The CDR3 consists of 13 residues. V lost 2 bases, J lost 8 bases, and 10 bases lay in between. The germline V gene encodes CDR1 MGHRA and CDR2 YSYEKL. The CDR3 loop is CASSQNVAYEQFF. The CDR3 DNA follows: TGCGCCAGCAGCCAAAATGTAGCTTATGAGCAGTTCTTC.

The genes are TRBV27 and TRBJ2-3; D is possibly TRBD2 (6 bases). Trimming stripped 5 bases from V and 5 bases from J, with 23 bases between. The CDR3 is 17 amino acids. Germline CDR1 is MNHEY and CDR2 is SMNVEV (reference sequence). This chain's CDR3 is CASSPALIGGKGDTQYF. The CDR3 bases are TGTGCCAGCAGTCCCGCCTTGATTGGCGGGAAGGGAGATACGCAGTATTTT.

CDR3 DNA: TGTGCCAGCGACCAAAAGTACAGGGGCTTCTCCTACGAGCAGTACTTC. The encoded protein is CASDQKYRGFSYEQYF. J is TRBJ2-7 and V is TRBV21-1; no check of the table's D call, TRBD1, against the DNA was made. TRBV21-1 is termed a pseudogene. The CDR3 is 16 residues long.

The chain combines TRBV29-1 with TRBJ2-1; 11 bases fit TRBD2. This CDR3 is built from 16 residues. Unmatched junction bases numbered 5, after V lost 4 bases and J lost 0 bases. Germline lookup yields CDR1 SQVTM and CDR2 ANQGSEA. Written as DNA, the CDR3 is TGCAGCGTTGTGGGACTAGCGGCCAGCTCCTACAATGAGCAGTTCTTC. Amino acid sequence: CSVVGLAASSYNEQFF.

The chain employs TRBV5-1 and TRBJ2-7; 8 positions agree with TRBD1. The length of the CDR3 is 14 residues. From germline, CDR1 is SGHRS and CDR2 YFSETQ. V was clipped by 2 bases and J by 2 bases; unmatched bases: 3. The CDR3 loop is CASSFGTGPYEQYF. CDR3 bases: TGCGCCAGCAGCTTTGGGACAGGCCCCTACGAGCAGTACTTC.